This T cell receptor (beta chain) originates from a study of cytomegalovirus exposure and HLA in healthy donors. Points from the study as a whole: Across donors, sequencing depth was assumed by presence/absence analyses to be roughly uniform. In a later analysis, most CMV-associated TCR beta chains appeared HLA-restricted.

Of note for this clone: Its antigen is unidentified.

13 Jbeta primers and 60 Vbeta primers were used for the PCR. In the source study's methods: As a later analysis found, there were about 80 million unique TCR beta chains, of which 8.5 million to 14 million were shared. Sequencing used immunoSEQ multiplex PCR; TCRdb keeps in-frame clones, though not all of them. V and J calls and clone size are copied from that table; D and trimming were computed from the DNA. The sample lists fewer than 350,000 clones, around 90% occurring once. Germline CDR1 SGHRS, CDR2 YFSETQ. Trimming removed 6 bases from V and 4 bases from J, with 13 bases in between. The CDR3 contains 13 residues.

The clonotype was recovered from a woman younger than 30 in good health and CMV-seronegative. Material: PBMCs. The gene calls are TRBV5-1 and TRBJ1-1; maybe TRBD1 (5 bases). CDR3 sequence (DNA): TGCGCCAGCACAAGGGACTCCGTCACTGAAGCTTTCTTT. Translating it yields CASTRDSVTEAFF.